Described below is a single TCR beta chain sequence and its context. Its antigen remains unknown. The data belong to a study of persistence of HIV-infected CD4 T cells. The immunoSEQ assay was version 4, run in survey mode. The table came from immunoSEQ multiplex PCR; TCRdb's copy has only in-frame clones and leaves some out. Among about 64,000 clones listed, 70% to 75% were seen once. The CDR3 is 15 amino acids. V shed 5 bases and J 5 bases; nucleotides not matched to a gene: 3. Germline assignment: CDR1 SGHVS and CDR2 FQNEAQ. The stimulus was an HIV-1 Gag 15-mer peptide pool, 0.8 to 1 ug/peptide/mL. Sorted nonresponding memory CD4+ T cells were CD40L-negative, CD69-negative, CD45RO-high.

Here the sequenced sample was CD4+ T cells sorted from PBMCs after approximately 19-hour stimulation, taken from a patient who received antiretroviral therapy. The V gene is TRBV7-8, the J gene TRBJ2-2; 12 nucleotides align to TRBD2. The origin of this receptor is an adult man with HIV who was CMV-seropositive. DNA for the CDR3: TGTGCCAGCAGCCACACTAGCGGGGGGACCGGGGAGCTGTTTTTT. Protein product: CASSHTSGGTGELFF.